The 8 T cell receptor beta chains below were found in one sample sequenced in a study of T cell repertoires in cytomegalovirus infection. One entry per CDR3 protein results from TCRdb running MiXCR on the reads. The table includes 600,000 to 800,000 distinct CDR3 sequences, roughly a quarter detected once. The sample was CD8+ T cells from PBMCs. The receptors were sampled from a human donor in good health (CMV status not recorded). Some clones in this sample may be carry-over from other donors' samples.

At least ten counts were recorded for this clonotype. The V gene is TRBV28, the J gene TRBJ2-7; 9 bases match TRBD1. V gave up 6 bases and J gave up 1 base; unmatched junction bases: 13. CDR1 is MDHEN and CDR2 is SYDVKM in the germline V gene. The CDR3 consists of 17 residues. This CDR3 is CASSMGQGYRGSYEQYV. The CDR3, as DNA: TGTGCCAGCAGCATGGGACAGGGATACCGGGGGTCCTACGAGCAGTACGTC.

This clonotype has a handful of counts. This chain joins TRBV14 and TRBJ1-2, with a possible D match to TRBD1 (5 bases). CDR1 is SGHDN and CDR2 is FVKESK in the germline V gene. The CDR3 runs 15 residues. Trimming removed 4 bases from V and 6 bases from J, with 18 bases in between. CDR3 in amino acids: CASSPQGLLGHGYTF. The CDR3 bases are TGTGCCAGCAGCCCACAAGGACTCCTGGGGCATGGCTACACCTTC. Based on the CDR3 plus reference TRBV14 and TRBJ1-2, the full variable domain is EAGVTQFPSHSVIEKGQTVTLRCDPISGHDNLYWYRRVMGKEIKFLLHFVKESKQDESGMPNNRFLAERTGGTYSTLKVQPAELEDSGVYFCASSPQGLLGHGYTFGSGTRLTVV.

This clonotype was detected only a few times. CDR3 nucleotide sequence: TGCGCCAGCAGTGGCCAGGGACAGGCTACCTACGAGCAGTACTTC. It translates to CASSGQGQATYEQYF. The J gene is TRBJ2-7, the V gene TRBV10-2; 8 bases fit TRBD1. The CDR3 length is 15 residues. Unmatched junction bases numbered 7, after V lost 4 bases and J lost 2 bases. Germline CDR1 and CDR2: WSHSY and SAAADI.

This clonotype was found a few times. V gene TRBV12-3 or TRBV12-4 combines with J gene TRBJ2-3, with 12 nucleotides matching TRBD2. V shed 6 bases, J shed 2 bases, and the junction held 9 bases outside the gene matches. CDR3 length: 17 amino acids. Here the CDR3 DNA reads TGTGCCAGCAGCGACCGACTAGCGGGGGTTCCCACAGATACGCAGTATTTT. Translating gives CASSDRLAGVPTDTQYF.

The rearrangement uses TRBV28 and TRBJ1-6, with 7 bases fitting TRBD1. This CDR3 comprises 14 residues. CDR1 is MDHEN and CDR2 is SYDVKM in the germline V gene. The trim removed 5 bases at V and 7 bases at J, leaving 5 bases unmatched. The CDR3 reads CASSNRQGNSPLHF. The CDR3 nucleotides are TGTGCCAGCAGTAATCGACAGGGCAATTCACCCCTCCACTTT.

This clonotype occurred a few times. The chain links TRBV20-1 to TRBJ2-7; D might be TRBD2 (5 bases). Per the germline V gene, CDR1 is DFQATT and CDR2 is SNEGSKA (reference sequence). The CDR3 runs 12 residues. V lost 0 bases, J lost 2 bases, and 5 bases lay in between. The CDR3 spells CSARDGAYEQYV. Written as DNA, the CDR3 is TGCAGTGCTAGAGACGGGGCCTACGAGCAGTACGTC.

This clonotype has just a few counts. The chain is built from TRBV5-1 and TRBJ2-2; 9 bases agree with TRBD1. After removal of 9 bases from V and 4 bases from J, the junction contained 13 bases not matched to a gene. Looked up from germline, CDR1 is SGHRS and CDR2 is YFSETQ. The CDR3 length is 16 residues. CDR3 in DNA: TGCGCCACCTCAATTGAACAGGGGGCGAGCACCGGGGAGCTGTTTTTT. Protein product: CATSIEQGASTGELFF.

For the CDR3, the DNA is TGTGCCAGCAGTGGGGCAGGGTTCGGCTACACCTTC. This sequence encodes CASSGAGFGYTF. This chain links TRBV27 with TRBJ1-2; D might be TRBD1 (5 bases). The germline gives CDR1 MNHEY, CDR2 SMNVEV (reference sequence). V shed 5 bases and J shed 8 bases, with 12 bases lying between them. CDR3 length: 12 residues.